What follows are 24 T cell receptor beta chains derived from one specimen sequenced in a study of sequential checkpoint blockade in melanoma. Measured with immunoSEQ multiplex PCR; TCRdb has only the in-frame clones, and not every one. The sample records 3,000 to 3,500 clones, roughly 22% being singletons. Described treatment: randomized to nivolumab then ipilimumab (arm A) or the reverse (arm B). Sequencing was performed on tumor tissue (inferred from file names), taken from a patient given nivolumab and ipilimumab in sequence. The receptor set was obtained from a human donor with melanoma.

The V and J genes are TRBV21-1 and TRBJ2-7; the table's D call TRBD1 went unverified against the DNA. TRBV21-1 is classified as a pseudogene. The CDR3 runs 15 residues. This CDR3 is CASSLGRQGIEVQYF. CDR3 DNA: TGTGCCAGCAGCTTAGGAAGGCAGGGTATTGAGGTGCAGTACTTC.

This clone is categorized as medium-sized. The rearrangement links TRBV11-3 to TRBJ1-1; possible D gene TRBD1, 6 bases. This CDR3 region has 15 residues. Germline V gene data show CDR1 as SGHNT and CDR2 as YENEEA. V lost 5 bases, J lost 5 bases, and 18 bases lay in between. The CDR3 DNA sequence: TGTGCCAGCAGCCCCGCCTCGGGGGCGAAGACTGAAGCTTTCTTT. This codes for CASSPASGAKTEAFF.

This clone was observed many times. CDR3 DNA sequence: TGTGCCAGCAGCCCAGGACAGGGGCAAGAGACCCAGTACTTC. Translation gives CASSPGQGQETQYF. The chain employs TRBV11-3 and TRBJ2-5; 9 bases line up with TRBD1. Germline V gene data show CDR1 as SGHNT and CDR2 as YENEEA. CDR3 size: 14 residues. V lost 5 bases to trimming and J lost 2 bases; unmatched junction nucleotides: 3.

This clone is medium-sized (0.01 to 0.1%) within its sample. V gene TRBV4-1 combines with J gene TRBJ1-4; D possibly corresponds to TRBD1 (6 bases). Germline CDR1 and CDR2: MGHRA and YSYEKL. The CDR3 is 15 residues long. V gave up 1 base and J gave up 8 bases, with 14 bases separating them. Written as DNA, the CDR3 is TGCGCCAGCAGCCAAGTGGGGGGGCTCGGGGAAAAACTGTTTTTT. It specifies CASSQVGGLGEKLFF.

The chain joins TRBV19 to TRBJ2-3; tentatively, D is TRBD1 (6 bases). CDR1 LNHDA and CDR2 SQIVND come from the germline V gene (reference sequence). The CDR3 has 18 residues. V was trimmed by 1 base and J by 1 base, leaving 18 bases between them. CDR3 loop: CASSIVLRGAGGTDTQYF. The CDR3 nucleotides read TGTGCCAGTAGTATAGTTCTCCGAGGGGCAGGGGGCACAGATACGCAGTATTTT.

This clone is judged medium-sized. V is TRBV11-3 and J is TRBJ2-1; possibly TRBD1 for D (5 bases). This CDR3 has 15 residues. The germline CDR1 and CDR2 sequences are SGHNT and YENEEA. Trimming stripped 6 bases from V and 0 bases from J, with 12 bases between. CDR3 loop: CASRYTGSSYNEQFF. In DNA form, the CDR3 reads TGTGCCAGCAGGTATACAGGATCCTCCTACAATGAGCAGTTCTTC. Drawing the rest from reference TRBV11-3 and TRBJ2-1, the complete variable domain is EAGVVQSPRYKIIEKKQPVAFWCNPISGHNTLYWYLQNLGQGPELLIRYENEEAVDDSQLPKDRFSAERLKGVDSTLKIQPAELGDSAVYLCASRYTGSSYNEQFFGPGTRLTVL.

V and J are TRBV18 and TRBJ2-1, with D perhaps TRBD1 (5 bases). Looked up from germline, CDR1 is KGHSH and CDR2 is LQKENI. V was cut by 0 bases and J by 7 bases, with 13 bases left in between. The CDR3 length is 15 residues. CDR3 coding DNA: TGTGCCAGCTCACCACCATCAGGGTATGGAAATGAGCAGTTCTTC. Translated: CASSPPSGYGNEQFF.

This clone is classed as medium-sized (0.01 to 0.1%). The chain recombines TRBV4-1 with TRBJ2-5; TRBD1 aligns across 8 bases. The germline CDR1 and CDR2 sequences are MGHRA and YSYEKL. Trimming took 0 bases from V and 3 from J; bases not matched to a gene: 6. The CDR3 contains 16 residues. In DNA, the CDR3 is TGCGCCAGCAGCCAAGAGATTGAACAGGGGGAAGAGACCCAGTACTTC. It yields the protein CASSQEIEQGEETQYF.

The V and J genes are TRBV6-8 and TRBJ1-4; D not certain. The CDR3 length is 15 residues. The V gene's germline CDR1 is MNHGY and CDR2 SAAAGT. V gave up 6 bases and J gave up 8 bases, with 19 bases separating them. The CDR3 is CASSGRRLNKEKLFF. The CDR3 bases are TGTGCCAGCAGCGGTCGACGGCTGAATAAGGAAAAACTGTTTTTT.

This clone is labeled as medium-sized. This chain joins TRBV11-3 and TRBJ1-1; D is unclear. From germline, CDR1 is SGHNT and CDR2 YENEEA. The V and J ends lost 8 bases and 5 bases respectively, with 21 bases between them. This CDR3 is 15 amino acids long. CDR3 residues: CASSRVQAGFTEAFF. The CDR3 DNA is TGTGCCAGCTCGCGGGTTCAGGCGGGATTTACTGAAGCTTTCTTT.

The chain combines TRBV19 with TRBJ1-1, with 8 nucleotides matching TRBD1. Looked up from germline, CDR1 is LNHDA and CDR2 is SQIVND (reference sequence). V was pared by 4 bases and J by 6 bases, with 10 bases of the junction left unmatched. The CDR3 contains 15 residues. CDR3 DNA: TGTGCCAGTAGTACTCCGACAGGGGCGCCAGCTGAAGCTTTCTTT. Its protein product is CASSTPTGAPAEAFF.

This clone showed up many times. V gene TRBV11-3 combines with J gene TRBJ1-6; no definite D call. The germline gives CDR1 SGHNT, CDR2 YENEEA. Trimming shortened V by 5 bases and J by 2 bases, and 13 bases separated the two germline ends. CDR3 size: 16 residues. The DNA of the CDR3 is TGTGCCAGCAGCCAGGCGGGCCCGGCCTATAATTCACCCCTCCACTTT. Translation gives CASSQAGPAYNSPLHF. Combining the CDR3 with reference TRBV11-3 and TRBJ1-6 gives the whole variable domain EAGVVQSPRYKIIEKKQPVAFWCNPISGHNTLYWYLQNLGQGPELLIRYENEEAVDDSQLPKDRFSAERLKGVDSTLKIQPAELGDSAVYLCASSQAGPAYNSPLHFGNGTRLTVT.

The chain uses TRBV28 and TRBJ2-7; TRBD1 might be the D (6 bases). The V end lost 6 bases, the J end lost 2 bases, and 8 bases lay between the germline ends. The CDR3 has 12 residues. Germline CDR1 MDHEN, CDR2 SYDVKM. The CDR3 region is CASSWGPYEQYF. CDR3 coding DNA: TGTGCCAGCAGCTGGGGGCCCTACGAGCAGTACTTC.

The chain joins TRBV11-3 to TRBJ2-3, with 8 bases identical to TRBD2. CDR3 size: 18 residues. Germline CDR1 reads SGHNT; CDR2 reads YENEEA. V lost 0 bases and J lost 2; bases outside the gene matches: 10. The DNA for the CDR3 is TGTGCCAGCAGCTTAGAAGTGACTAGCGTCCCTGTCACAGATACGCAGTATTTT. This encodes CASSLEVTSVPVTDTQYF. Drawing the rest from reference TRBV11-3 and TRBJ2-3, the complete variable domain is EAGVVQSPRYKIIEKKQPVAFWCNPISGHNTLYWYLQNLGQGPELLIRYENEEAVDDSQLPKDRFSAERLKGVDSTLKIQPAELGDSAVYLCASSLEVTSVPVTDTQYFGPGTRLTVL.

The count of this clone is one. The gene calls are TRBV29-1 and TRBJ2-3, with TRBD2 matching over 13 bases. The trim removed 3 bases at V and 0 bases at J, leaving 3 bases unmatched. Per germline, CDR1 SQVTM and CDR2 ANQGSEA. This CDR3 contains 16 residues. The DNA for the CDR3 is TGCAGCGTTGACGGGACTAGCGGGGCTAGCACAGATACGCAGTATTTT. This codes for CSVDGTSGASTDTQYF.

This clone was seen a few times. This chain links TRBV7-2 with TRBJ1-1; tentatively, D is TRBD1 (6 bases). CDR3 length equals 13 residues. V lost 5 bases and J 3 bases, leaving 10 bases between the germline ends. Germline loops: CDR1 SGHTA, CDR2 FQGNSA. Here the CDR3 DNA reads TGTGCCAGCAGCCGAAACAGGGACACTGAAGCTTTCTTT. Protein product: CASSRNRDTEAFF.

The chain employs TRBV6-8 and TRBJ2-3; TRBD1 is a possible D gene (7 bases). The V end lost 5 bases, the J end lost 3 bases, and 18 bases lay between the germline ends. Per the germline V gene, CDR1 is MNHGY and CDR2 is SAAAGT. The length of the CDR3 is 16 residues. In nucleotides, the CDR3 is TGTGCCAGCAGTCCACCGACAGGGAGGTTGACAGATACGCAGTATTTT. Translation gives CASSPPTGRLTDTQYF.

The chain couples TRBV19 to TRBJ2-7, with 11 nucleotides matching TRBD1. The CDR3 is made up of 14 amino acids. J was trimmed by 3 bases and V by 5 bases; bases with no gene match: 3. The germline CDR1 and CDR2 sequences are LNHDA and SQIVND (reference sequence). The CDR3 DNA follows: TGTGCCAGTAGTGCTGGGACAGGGGGCTACGAGCAGTACTTC. It yields the protein CASSAGTGGYEQYF.

This clone turned up a few times. This rearrangement joins TRBV30 to TRBJ2-5, with no clear D. CDR1 is GTSNPN and CDR2 is SVGIG in the germline V gene (reference sequence). Trimming stripped 0 bases from V and 0 bases from J, with 5 bases between. This CDR3 region has 13 residues. CDR3 protein: CAWSVLDQETQYF. The CDR3 DNA sequence: TGTGCCTGGAGTGTATTGGACCAAGAGACCCAGTACTTC. The variable domain in full, completed from reference TRBV30 and TRBJ2-5, reads SQTIHQWPATLVQPVGSPLSLECTVEGTSNPNLYWYRQAAGRGLQLLFYSVGIGQISSEVPQNLSASRPQDRQFILSSKKLLLSDSGFYLCAWSVLDQETQYFGPGTRLLVL.

V and J are TRBV30 and TRBJ1-5; 7 bases fit TRBD1. Germline loops: CDR1 GTSNPN, CDR2 SVGIG (reference sequence). V lost 3 bases to trimming and J lost 4 bases; unmatched junction nucleotides: 6. The CDR3 loop spans 14 amino acids. CDR3 loop: CAWSYGTANQPQHF. The DNA of the CDR3 is TGTGCCTGGAGCTATGGGACAGCAAATCAGCCCCAGCATTTT.

This clone was seen ten or more times. The chain employs TRBV11-3 and TRBJ2-7; TRBD1 aligns across 8 bases. V lost 3 bases, J lost 4 bases, and 5 bases stayed unmatched. CDR1 is SGHNT, CDR2 YENEEA, per germline. CDR3 size: 14 residues. CDR3 region: CASSFTGGLYEQYF. The CDR3 nucleotides are TGTGCCAGCAGCTTCACAGGGGGGTTATACGAGCAGTACTTC. The entire variable domain, with the rest obtained from reference TRBV11-3 and TRBJ2-7, is as follows: EAGVVQSPRYKIIEKKQPVAFWCNPISGHNTLYWYLQNLGQGPELLIRYENEEAVDDSQLPKDRFSAERLKGVDSTLKIQPAELGDSAVYLCASSFTGGLYEQYFGPGTRLTVT.

The J gene is TRBJ2-7, the V gene TRBV5-1, with no clear D. V was shortened by 0 bases and J by 0 bases, with 7 bases between the two germline ends. Germline CDR1 SGHRS, CDR2 YFSETQ. This CDR3 region has 14 residues. CDR3 protein: CASSLAGGSYEQYF. In DNA form, the CDR3 reads TGCGCCAGCAGCTTGGCGGGCGGCTCCTACGAGCAGTACTTC.

The V call is TRBV5-1, the J call TRBJ2-1; 10 nucleotides line up with TRBD1. The CDR3 spans 16 residues. J gave up 4 bases and V 2 bases, and 6 bases lay outside the gene matches. Germline V CDR1 and CDR2: SGHRS, YFSETQ. As DNA, the CDR3 is TGCGCCAGCAGCTTTGCGATGGGACAGGGGTACAATGAGCAGTTCTTC. This gives the protein CASSFAMGQGYNEQFF.

The rearrangement links TRBV6-7 to TRBJ2-5; D gene unclear. TRBV6-7 belongs to the ORF category, with a function that is uncertain. This CDR3 comprises 11 residues. V lost 6 bases, J lost 3 bases, and 5 bases lay in between. CDR3 sequence (DNA): TGTGCCAGCAGCACGAAAGAGACCCAGTACTTC. Its translation: CASSTKETQYF.